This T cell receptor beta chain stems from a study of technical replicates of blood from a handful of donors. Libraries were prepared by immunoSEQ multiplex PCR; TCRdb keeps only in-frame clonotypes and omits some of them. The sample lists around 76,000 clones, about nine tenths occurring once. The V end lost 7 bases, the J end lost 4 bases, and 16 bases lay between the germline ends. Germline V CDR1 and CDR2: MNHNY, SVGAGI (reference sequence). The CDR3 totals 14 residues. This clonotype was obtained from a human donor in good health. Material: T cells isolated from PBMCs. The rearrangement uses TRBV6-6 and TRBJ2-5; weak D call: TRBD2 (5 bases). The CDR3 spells CASKKYGDPETQYF. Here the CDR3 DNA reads TGTGCCAGCAAAAAATACGGGGATCCAGAGACCCAGTACTTC.